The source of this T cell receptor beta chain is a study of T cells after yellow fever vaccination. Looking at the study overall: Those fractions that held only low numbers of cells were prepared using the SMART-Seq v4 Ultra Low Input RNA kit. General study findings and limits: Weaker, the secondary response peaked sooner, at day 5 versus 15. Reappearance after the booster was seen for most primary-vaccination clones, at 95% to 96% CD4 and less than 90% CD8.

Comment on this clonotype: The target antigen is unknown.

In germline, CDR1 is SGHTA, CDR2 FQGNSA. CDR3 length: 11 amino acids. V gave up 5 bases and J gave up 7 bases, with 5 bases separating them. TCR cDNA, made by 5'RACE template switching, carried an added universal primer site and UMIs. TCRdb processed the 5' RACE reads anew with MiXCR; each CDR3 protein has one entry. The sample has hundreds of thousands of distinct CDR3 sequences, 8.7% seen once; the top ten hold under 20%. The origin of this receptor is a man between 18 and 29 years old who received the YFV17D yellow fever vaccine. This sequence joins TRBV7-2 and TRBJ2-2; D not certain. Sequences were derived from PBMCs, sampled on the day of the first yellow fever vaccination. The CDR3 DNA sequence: TGTGCCAGCAGCGATGGCGGGGAGCTGTTTTTT. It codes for CASSDGGELFF.